The T cell receptor beta chain described here comes from a study of cytomegalovirus exposure and HLA in healthy donors. Study at large: Among approximately 390 genotyped donors, roughly 80% fell in the Caucasian-associated ancestry cluster.

The PCR ran on 60 Vbeta and 13 Jbeta primers. Only in-frame clones appear in the TCRdb table, and some are missing; sequencing was by immunoSEQ multiplex PCR. The table has tens of thousands of clones, 74% seen once. In regard to this clone: Its specificity is unknown.

CDR3 length: 13 residues. Germline lookup yields CDR1 MNHEY and CDR2 SMNVEV (reference sequence). V gave up 3 bases and J gave up 0 bases, with 3 bases separating them. Study-wide results and caveats: Reportedly, cytomegalovirus status was diagnosed with high sensitivity and specificity. The study reported that TCR beta sequences accurately predicted HLA-A and HLA-B alleles in most subjects.

The clonotype comes from a woman in her 30s in good health and CMV-seropositive. Sequenced: PBMCs. The chain couples TRBV27 to TRBJ1-3, with unresolved D. The CDR3 coding sequence is TGTGCCAGCAGTTTCCTCTCTGGAAACACCATATATTTT. Its translation is CASSFLSGNTIYF.